This is a list of T cell receptor beta chains from one sample in a study of blood T cell repertoires in COVID-19. Produced via immunoSEQ multiplex PCR; TCRdb's table is partial and in-frame only. The sample comprises 110,000 to 150,000 clones, about four fifths of which are singletons, and approximately 8.2% rests with the top ten. The material sequenced was peripheral blood. The receptor source for this set is a human donor in a cohort sampled during active COVID-19. Each CDR3 is given with its conserved first and last residue. Fields, in order: clone size, D gene, V gene, J gene, CDR3 protein, CDR3 DNA. The D gene is left open where the match is weak. Clone size, where shown, is once, few, many, or a class for clones that have expanded.

size: -
D: TRBD1
V: TRBV27
J: TRBJ1-2
CDR3: CASSDAPDRLFRYTF
DNA: TGTGCCAGCTCAGACGCCCCGGACAGGCTTTTTCGCTACACCTTC

size: -
D: TRBD1
V: TRBV11-1
J: TRBJ2-7
CDR3: CASRDLSGTGSYEQYF
DNA: TGTGCCAGCAGGGATCTATCCGGGACAGGGTCCTACGAGCAGTACTTC

size: -
D: -
V: TRBV7-9
J: TRBJ1-5
CDR3: CASSLDFWGQHF
DNA: TGTGCCAGCAGCTTGGACTTTTGGGGCCAGCATTTT

size: few
D: TRBD2
V: TRBV28
J: TRBJ2-7
CDR3: CASSFDWTSGSYEQYF
DNA: TGTGCCAGCAGTTTTGACTGGACTAGCGGATCCTACGAGCAGTACTTC

size: -
D: TRBD2
V: TRBV6-1
J: TRBJ2-3
CDR3: CASSDLLAGPTDTQYF
DNA: TGTGCCAGCAGTGACCTCCTAGCGGGGCCTACAGATACGCAGTATTTT

size: -
D: -
V: TRBV5-1
J: TRBJ2-7
CDR3: CASSLARAYEQYF
DNA: TGCGCCAGCAGCTTGGCCAGGGCCTACGAGCAGTACTTC

size: -
D: TRBD2
V: TRBV7-7
J: TRBJ2-5
CDR3: CASSAGALAGVETQYF
DNA: TGTGCCAGCAGCGCGGGAGCGCTAGCGGGAGTAGAGACCCAGTACTTC

size: -
D: -
V: TRBV28
J: TRBJ1-5
CDR3: CARTDSGARNQPQHF
DNA: TGTGCCAGGACCGATTCAGGGGCTCGCAATCAGCCCCAGCATTTT

size: -
D: TRBD2
V: TRBV24-1
J: TRBJ2-3
CDR3: CATSPSGLAADTQYF
DNA: TGTGCCACCAGTCCCTCGGGGCTAGCGGCAGATACGCAGTATTTT

size: -
D: -
V: TRBV15
J: TRBJ1-5
CDR3: CATSLGRQSDQPQHF
DNA: TGTGCCACCAGCCTTGGCCGACAGAGCGATCAGCCCCAGCATTTT

size: -
D: TRBD2
V: TRBV28
J: TRBJ2-1
CDR3: CASSRTGTSGAYNEQFF
DNA: TGTGCCAGCAGTAGAACTGGGACTAGCGGAGCCTACAATGAGCAGTTCTTC

size: once
D: -
V: TRBV29-1
J: TRBJ1-2
CDR3: CSVEVQGIYGYTF
DNA: TGCAGCGTTGAGGTCCAGGGTATCTATGGCTACACCTTC

size: -
D: -
V: TRBV28
J: TRBJ2-5
CDR3: CASSLSETQYF
DNA: TGTGCCAGCAGTTTGTCGGAGACCCAGTACTTC

size: -
D: TRBD2
V: TRBV3-1/TRBV3-2
J: TRBJ2-1
CDR3: CASSQDPPAGGSNEQFF
DNA: TGTGCCAGCAGCCAAGATCCTCCAGCGGGAGGTAGCAATGAGCAGTTCTTC

size: -
D: TRBD1
V: TRBV24-1
J: TRBJ2-5
CDR3: CATSDRLRDRGRGETQYF
DNA: TGTGCCACCAGTGATCGCCTCCGGGACAGGGGGCGCGGAGAGACCCAGTACTTC

size: -
D: TRBD1
V: TRBV28
J: TRBJ2-7
CDR3: CASSLHGTGGNEQYF
DNA: TGTGCCAGCAGTTTACACGGGACAGGGGGAAACGAGCAGTACTTC

size: few
D: -
V: TRBV5-1
J: TRBJ2-2
CDR3: CASSPLDRNTGELFF
DNA: TGCGCCAGCAGCCCTCTGGACAGGAACACCGGGGAGCTGTTTTTT

size: -
D: -
V: TRBV6-2/TRBV6-3
J: TRBJ1-5
CDR3: CASSPDSYQPQHF
DNA: TGTGCCAGCAGTCCCGACAGTTATCAGCCCCAGCATTTT

size: -
D: -
V: TRBV9
J: TRBJ2-2
CDR3: CASSVELVPGELFF
DNA: TGTGCCAGCAGCGTGGAACTAGTACCCGGGGAGCTGTTTTTT

size: -
D: TRBD2
V: TRBV19
J: TRBJ2-7
CDR3: CASTSTSGSYEQYF
DNA: TGTGCCAGTACTTCGACTAGCGGCTCCTACGAGCAGTACTTC

size: once
D: -
V: TRBV6-4
J: TRBJ1-5
CDR3: CASSDKLGNQPQHF
DNA: TGTGCCAGCAGTGATAAGCTGGGCAATCAGCCCCAGCATTTT

size: once
D: -
V: TRBV3-1/TRBV3-2
J: TRBJ1-2
CDR3: CASSQNPPTSGANYGYTF
DNA: TGTGCCAGCAGCCAGAATCCCCCGACCTCCGGGGCTAACTATGGCTACACCTTC

size: -
D: TRBD1
V: TRBV28
J: TRBJ2-3
CDR3: CASSTTGGTDTQYF
DNA: TGTGCCAGCAGCACTACAGGGGGCACAGATACGCAGTATTTT

size: -
D: -
V: TRBV5-1
J: TRBJ1-1
CDR3: CASSPVVGGGGTEAFF
DNA: TGCGCCAGCAGCCCCGTTGTGGGGGGGGGTGGTACTGAAGCTTTCTTT

size: -
D: TRBD2
V: TRBV7-2
J: TRBJ2-7
CDR3: CASSWTSGSVPSYEQYF
DNA: TGTGCCAGCAGCTGGACTAGCGGGAGTGTCCCCTCCTACGAGCAGTACTTC

size: -
D: TRBD1
V: TRBV3-1/TRBV3-2
J: TRBJ1-5
CDR3: CASSQQWTGNQPQHF
DNA: TGTGCCAGCAGCCAACAATGGACAGGGAATCAGCCCCAGCATTTT

size: -
D: -
V: TRBV28
J: TRBJ2-5
CDR3: CASSMGGRETQYF
DNA: TGTGCCAGCAGTATGGGGGGTAGGGAGACCCAGTACTTC

size: -
D: -
V: TRBV7-2
J: TRBJ1-4
CDR3: CASSLDGTGIGRGKLFF
DNA: TGTGCCAGCAGCTTAGACGGGACGGGTATAGGGAGGGGAAAACTGTTTTTT

size: -
D: -
V: TRBV24-1
J: TRBJ2-1
CDR3: CATSDVSGVRDEQFF
DNA: TGTGCCACCAGTGATGTGTCAGGGGTCAGGGATGAGCAGTTCTTC

size: -
D: -
V: TRBV5-1
J: TRBJ2-7
CDR3: CASSQERDYEQYF
DNA: TGCGCCAGCAGCCAAGAGCGAGACTACGAGCAGTACTTC

size: -
D: -
V: TRBV25-1
J: TRBJ2-6
CDR3: CASSDNRVLISGANVLTF
DNA: TGTGCCAGCAGTGACAACAGGGTTCTCATTTCTGGGGCCAACGTCCTGACTTTC

size: -
D: TRBD1
V: TRBV10-3
J: TRBJ2-6
CDR3: CAISRTGGSWVSGANVLTF
DNA: TGTGCCATCAGTAGGACAGGGGGTAGCTGGGTCTCTGGGGCCAACGTCCTGACTTTC

size: -
D: -
V: TRBV28
J: TRBJ2-7
CDR3: CASSLGGTGDYEQYF
DNA: TGTGCCAGCAGTTTAGGGGGGACCGGCGACTACGAGCAGTACTTC

size: -
D: -
V: TRBV28
J: TRBJ2-1
CDR3: CASRTGHNEQFF
DNA: TGTGCCAGCAGGACAGGTCACAATGAGCAGTTCTTC

size: -
D: -
V: TRBV7-6
J: TRBJ2-5
CDR3: CASSLAGQQETQYF
DNA: TGTGCCAGCAGCTTAGCGGGCCAGCAAGAGACCCAGTACTTC

size: -
D: TRBD1
V: TRBV19
J: TRBJ1-2
CDR3: CASSTRTGIEGNYGYTF
DNA: TGTGCCAGTAGTACCCGGACAGGGATCGAGGGGAACTATGGCTACACCTTC

size: -
D: TRBD1
V: TRBV7-9
J: TRBJ1-1
CDR3: CASSLVKTGWGTEAFF
DNA: TGTGCCAGCAGCTTAGTAAAGACAGGGTGGGGTACTGAAGCTTTCTTT

size: -
D: TRBD1
V: TRBV5-1
J: TRBJ2-5
CDR3: CASGTGVAIQETQYF
DNA: TGCGCCAGCGGTACAGGGGTCGCGATACAAGAGACCCAGTACTTC

size: -
D: TRBD2
V: TRBV6-5
J: TRBJ2-7
CDR3: CASSTLAGGTYEQYF
DNA: TGTGCCAGCAGTACCTTAGCGGGAGGGACCTACGAGCAGTACTTC

size: -
D: -
V: TRBV3-1/TRBV3-2
J: TRBJ2-5
CDR3: CASSQVGDTPFWETQYF
DNA: TGTGCCAGCAGCCAAGTAGGGGACACTCCGTTCTGGGAGACCCAGTACTTC